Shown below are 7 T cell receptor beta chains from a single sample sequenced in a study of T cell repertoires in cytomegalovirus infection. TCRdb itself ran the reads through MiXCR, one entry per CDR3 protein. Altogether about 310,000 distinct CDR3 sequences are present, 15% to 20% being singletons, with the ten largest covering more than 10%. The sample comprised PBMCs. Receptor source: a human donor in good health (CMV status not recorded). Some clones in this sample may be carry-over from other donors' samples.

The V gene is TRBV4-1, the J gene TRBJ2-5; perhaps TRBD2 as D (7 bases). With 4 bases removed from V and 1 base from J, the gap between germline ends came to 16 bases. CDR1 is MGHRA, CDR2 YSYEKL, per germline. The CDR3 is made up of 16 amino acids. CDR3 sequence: CASSRTRGAVQETQYF. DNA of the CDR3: TGCGCCAGCAGCCGGACCCGGGGGGCAGTCCAAGAGACCCAGTACTTC.

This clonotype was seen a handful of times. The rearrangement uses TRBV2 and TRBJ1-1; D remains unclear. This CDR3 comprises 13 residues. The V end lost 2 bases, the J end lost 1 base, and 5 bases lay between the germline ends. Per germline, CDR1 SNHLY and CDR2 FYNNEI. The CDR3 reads CASSEQTNTEAFF. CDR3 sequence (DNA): TGTGCCAGCAGTGAACAGACGAACACTGAAGCTTTCTTT.

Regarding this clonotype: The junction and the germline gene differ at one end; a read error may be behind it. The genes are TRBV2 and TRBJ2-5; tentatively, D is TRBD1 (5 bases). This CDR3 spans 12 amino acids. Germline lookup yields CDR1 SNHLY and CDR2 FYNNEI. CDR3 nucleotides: TGTGCCAGCAGTGAACAGGGTGAATCTTGTAACTTC. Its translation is CASSEQGESCNF. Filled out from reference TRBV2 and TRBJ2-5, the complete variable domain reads EPEVTQTPSHQVTQMGQEVILRCVPISNHLYFYWYRQILGQKVEFLVSFYNNEISEKSEIFDDQFSVERPDGSNFTLKIRSTKLEDSAMYFCASSEQGESCNFGPGTRLLVL.

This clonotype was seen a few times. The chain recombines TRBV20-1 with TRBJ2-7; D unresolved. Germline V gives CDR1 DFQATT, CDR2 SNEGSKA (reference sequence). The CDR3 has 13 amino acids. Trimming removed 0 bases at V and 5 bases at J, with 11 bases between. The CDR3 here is CSAREIRLDEQYF. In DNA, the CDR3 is TGCAGTGCTAGAGAGATAAGGTTGGACGAGCAGTACTTC.

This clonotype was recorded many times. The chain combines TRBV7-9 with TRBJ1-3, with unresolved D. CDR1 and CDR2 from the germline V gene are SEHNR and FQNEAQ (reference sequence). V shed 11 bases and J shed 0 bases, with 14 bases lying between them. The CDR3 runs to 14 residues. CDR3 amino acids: CASRVSGSGNTIYF. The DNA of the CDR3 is TGTGCCTCCCGAGTGTCGGGCTCTGGAAACACCATATATTTT.

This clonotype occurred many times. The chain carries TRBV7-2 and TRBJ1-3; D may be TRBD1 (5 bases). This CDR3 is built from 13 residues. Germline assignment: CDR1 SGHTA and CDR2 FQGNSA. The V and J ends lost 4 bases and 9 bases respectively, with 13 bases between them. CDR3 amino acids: CASSSPGGGTIYF. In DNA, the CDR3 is TGTGCCAGCAGCTCTCCCGGGGGTGGCACCATATATTTT.

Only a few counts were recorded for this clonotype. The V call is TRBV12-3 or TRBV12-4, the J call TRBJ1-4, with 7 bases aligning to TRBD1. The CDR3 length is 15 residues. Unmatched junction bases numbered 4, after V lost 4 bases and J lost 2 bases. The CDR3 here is CASSWTTGTNEKLFF. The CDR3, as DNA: TGTGCCAGCAGTTGGACGACAGGGACTAATGAAAAACTGTTTTTT.